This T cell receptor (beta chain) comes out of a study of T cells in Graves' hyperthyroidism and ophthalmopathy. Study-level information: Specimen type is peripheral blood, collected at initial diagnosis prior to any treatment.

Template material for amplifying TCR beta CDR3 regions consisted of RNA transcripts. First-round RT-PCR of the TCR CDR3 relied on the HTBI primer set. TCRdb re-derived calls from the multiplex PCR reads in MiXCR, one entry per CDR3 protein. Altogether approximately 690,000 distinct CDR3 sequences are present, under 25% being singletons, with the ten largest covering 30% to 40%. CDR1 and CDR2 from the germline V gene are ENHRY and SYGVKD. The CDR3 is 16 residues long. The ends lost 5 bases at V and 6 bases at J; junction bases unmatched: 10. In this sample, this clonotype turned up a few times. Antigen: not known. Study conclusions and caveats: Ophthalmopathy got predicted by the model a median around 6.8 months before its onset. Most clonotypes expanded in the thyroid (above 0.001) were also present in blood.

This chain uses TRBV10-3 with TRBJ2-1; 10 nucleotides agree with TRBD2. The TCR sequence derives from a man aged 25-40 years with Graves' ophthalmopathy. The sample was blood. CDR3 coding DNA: TGTGCCATCAGTCAAATAACTAGCGGGACGGGCAATGAGCAGTTCTTC. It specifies CAISQITSGTGNEQFF.